This TCR beta chain was captured by sequencing in a study of identifying expanded T cells in peripheral blood. Findings and caveats of the study: Differentially abundant clones: about 1.2 between replicates, about 15 at about two weeks, roughly 18 at four. Clone count variance between approximately two-week samples rose with total template count.

Collection occurred without any documented infections or immune events in donors. V dropped 5 bases and J dropped 5; count of bases not matched to a gene: 7. CDR3 length: 14 amino acids. Germline CDR1 and CDR2: LNHDA and SQIVND (reference sequence). Assay: immunoSEQ multiplex PCR; the TCRdb copy retains only in-frame clones and omits some. Among around 120,000 clones listed, 75% to 90% were seen once. As concerns this clone: Its antigen is unknown.

The sequenced sample was blood. This TCR came from a person aged 18 to 75 in good health. The chain has TRBV19 and TRBJ2-5; 8 nucleotides line up with TRBD1. CDR3 DNA: TGTGCCAGTAGTCCCATACAGGGGGGTGAGACCCAGTACTTC. Its translation is CASSPIQGGETQYF.